This T cell receptor (beta chain) was recovered during a study of cytomegalovirus exposure and HLA in healthy donors. 13 Jbeta primers and 60 Vbeta primers were used for the PCR. Sequencing was performed with immunoSEQ multiplex PCR; in TCRdb, only in-frame clones are kept and a portion is missing. Of about 67,000 clones listed, around four fifths were seen once; the top ten hold 9.7%. CDR3 length: 15 residues. Germline V gives CDR1 SGHDT, CDR2 YYEEEE. Trimming pared 4 bases from V and 1 base from J, leaving 14 bases between. Sequencing was carried out using PBMCs. This sequence joins TRBV5-6 and TRBJ1-1; the D gene is possibly TRBD1 (6 bases). This TCR came from a man aged 40-49 years in good health and CMV-seronegative. The CDR3 DNA reads TGTGCCAGCAGCGAGGGGGACGGTGGGAACACTGAAGCTTTCTTT. Its translation is CASSEGDGGNTEAFF.